Each of the 7 T cell receptor beta chains below was sequenced from the same sample in a study of cytomegalovirus exposure and HLA in healthy donors. PCR involved 60 Vbeta and 13 Jbeta primers. Sequencing was performed with immunoSEQ multiplex PCR; in TCRdb, only in-frame clones are kept and a portion is missing. The table shows 150,000 to 200,000 clones, with over 75% occurring only once. The sample was PBMCs. The origin of the receptors is a man aged 50 to 60 in good health and CMV-seropositive.

The rearrangement links TRBV2 to TRBJ2-4; the match to TRBD2 covers 12 bases. Germline CDR1 SNHLY, CDR2 FYNNEI. The V and J ends lost 2 bases and 1 base, in that order; junction bases with no gene match: 9. The CDR3 runs to 19 residues. The CDR3 sequence: CASSELASGRGAAKNIQYF. CDR3 nucleotide sequence: TGTGCCAGCAGTGAACTGGCTAGCGGGAGGGGGGCGGCCAAAAACATTCAGTACTTC.

The V and J genes are TRBV5-1 and TRBJ1-1; D unclear. Germline-derived CDR1 and CDR2 are SGHRS and YFSETQ. V shed 1 base and J shed 1 base, with 5 bases lying between them. This CDR3 spans 13 amino acids. The CDR3 region is CASSLSRNTEAFF. CDR3 sequence (DNA): TGCGCCAGCAGCTTGTCTCGGAACACTGAAGCTTTCTTT.

The chain couples TRBV7-2 to TRBJ2-1; D not resolved. Trimming stripped 4 bases from V and 0 bases from J, with 4 bases between. Germline assignment: CDR1 SGHTA and CDR2 FQGNSA. The CDR3 contains 13 residues. The CDR3 is CASSSSSYNEQFF. The DNA of the CDR3 is TGTGCCAGCAGCTCTAGCTCCTACAATGAGCAGTTCTTC.

V and J are TRBV30 and TRBJ1-4, with D uncertain. CDR3 length equals 12 residues. In germline, CDR1 is GTSNPN, CDR2 SVGIG (reference sequence). Trimming took off 4 bases at V and 8 bases at J, with 11 bases between the two ends. CDR3 DNA sequence: TGTGCCTGGAACTTCGAGGGAGAAAAACTGTTTTTT. This encodes CAWNFEGEKLFF.

The rearrangement joins TRBV13 to TRBJ2-2, with D perhaps TRBD2 (6 bases). The CDR3 consists of 16 residues. The V end lost 5 bases, the J end lost 2 bases, and 15 bases lay between the germline ends. The V gene's germline CDR1 is PRHDT and CDR2 FYEKMQ (reference sequence). CDR3 in amino acids: CASSPTSPLNTGELFF. The CDR3 DNA is TGTGCCAGCAGCCCCACTAGCCCGCTCAACACCGGGGAGCTGTTTTTT.

Here the CDR3 DNA reads TGTGCCAGCAGTAGCGCTGGGGCCGGCGGTGAAAAACTGTTTTTT. This encodes CASSSAGAGGEKLFF. V and J are TRBV27 and TRBJ1-4; D possibly corresponds to TRBD1 (5 bases). This CDR3 comprises 15 residues. CDR1 is MNHEY, CDR2 SMNVEV, per germline (reference sequence). V was trimmed by 5 bases and J by 7 bases, leaving 17 bases between them.

The V gene is TRBV7-9, the J gene TRBJ1-1; the D gene is possibly TRBD1 (6 bases). From germline, CDR1 is SEHNR and CDR2 FQNEAQ (reference sequence). The CDR3 totals 15 residues. The V and J ends lost 0 bases and 2 bases respectively, with 10 bases between them. In DNA form, the CDR3 reads TGTGCCAGCAGCTTAGCCCTGACAGGAAACACTGAAGCTTTCTTT. It yields the protein CASSLALTGNTEAFF.